This TCR beta chain was captured in a study of OX40 agonist ivuxolimab in advanced cancers. Measured with immunoSEQ multiplex PCR; TCRdb has only the in-frame clones, and not every one. Here the sample spans fewer than 85,000 clones, around nine tenths being singletons. This CDR3 is built from 13 residues. V dropped 0 bases and J dropped 5 bases, with 9 bases sitting between them. CDR1 SGHDT and CDR2 YYEEEE come from the germline V gene. This receptor was obtained from an adult with an advanced solid tumor such as melanoma, head and neck, liver or kidney cancer. The starting material was CD4+ or CD8+ T cells sorted from blood, obtained in a trial of the OX40 agonist ivuxolimab. The chain joins TRBV5-6 to TRBJ2-7, with D perhaps matching TRBD1 (6 bases). In DNA, the CDR3 is TGTGCCAGCAGCTTGGTACAGGGCCACGAGCAGTACTTC. Its translation: CASSLVQGHEQYF.